This T cell receptor (beta chain) was sequenced during a study of cytomegalovirus exposure and HLA in healthy donors. This CDR3 contains 13 residues. Germline loops: CDR1 MNHEY, CDR2 SVGAGI. Trimming at V came to 6 bases and at J to 3 bases, leaving 2 bases not matched to a gene. A remark on this clone: Different DNA sequences within this sample yield the same CDR3.

PCR employed 60 Vbeta and 13 Jbeta primers. Assay used: immunoSEQ multiplex PCR; TCRdb lists only in-frame clones, some missing. The sample lists 150,000 to 200,000 clones, around 79% seen once, with 5% to 7% in the top ten. The V call is TRBV6-5, the J call TRBJ2-3; 8 bases fit TRBD1. The sequence came from a man aged 40-50 years in good health and CMV-seropositive. The sequenced sample consisted of PBMCs. In DNA form, the CDR3 reads TGTGCCAGCAGGGACAGGGTGACAGATACGCAGTATTTT. Its protein product is CASRDRVTDTQYF.